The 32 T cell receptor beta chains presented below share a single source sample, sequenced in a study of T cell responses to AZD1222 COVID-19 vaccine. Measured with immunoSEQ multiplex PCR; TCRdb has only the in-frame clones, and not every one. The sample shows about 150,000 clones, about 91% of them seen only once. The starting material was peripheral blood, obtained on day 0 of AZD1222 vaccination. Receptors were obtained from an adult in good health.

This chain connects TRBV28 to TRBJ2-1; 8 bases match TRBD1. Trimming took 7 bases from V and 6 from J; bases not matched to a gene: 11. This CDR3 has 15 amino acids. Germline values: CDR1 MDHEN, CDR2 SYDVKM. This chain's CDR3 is CASTSSGQGGNEQFF. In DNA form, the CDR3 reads TGTGCCAGCACCTCCTCCGGACAGGGTGGCAATGAGCAGTTCTTC.

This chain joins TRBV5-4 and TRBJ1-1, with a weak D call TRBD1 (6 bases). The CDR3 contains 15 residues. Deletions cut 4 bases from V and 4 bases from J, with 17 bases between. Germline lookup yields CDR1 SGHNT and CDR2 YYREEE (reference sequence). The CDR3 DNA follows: TGTGCCAGCAGCCCCTACAGGGTCCCTGGCACTGAAGCTTTCTTT. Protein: CASSPYRVPGTEAFF.

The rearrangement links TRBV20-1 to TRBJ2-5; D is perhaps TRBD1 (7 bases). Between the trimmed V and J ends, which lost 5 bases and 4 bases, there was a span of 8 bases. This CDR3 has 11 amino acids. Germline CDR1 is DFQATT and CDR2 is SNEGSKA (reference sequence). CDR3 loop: CSAQGGETQYF. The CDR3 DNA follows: TGCAGTGCTCAGGGGGGAGAGACCCAGTACTTC.

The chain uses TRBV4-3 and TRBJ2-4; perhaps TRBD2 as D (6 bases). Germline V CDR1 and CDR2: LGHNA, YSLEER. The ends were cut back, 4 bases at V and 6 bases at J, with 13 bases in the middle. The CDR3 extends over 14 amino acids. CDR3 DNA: TGCGCCAGCAGCCCGGGCGGGGTGGGAAACATTCAGTACTTC. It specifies CASSPGGVGNIQYF.

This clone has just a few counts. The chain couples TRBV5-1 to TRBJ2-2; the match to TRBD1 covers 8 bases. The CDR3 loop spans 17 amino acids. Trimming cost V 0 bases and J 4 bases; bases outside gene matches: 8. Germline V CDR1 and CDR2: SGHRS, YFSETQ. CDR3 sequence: CASSLGDMTGVTGELFF. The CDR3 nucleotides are TGCGCCAGCAGCTTGGGGGACATGACAGGGGTCACCGGGGAGCTGTTTTTT.

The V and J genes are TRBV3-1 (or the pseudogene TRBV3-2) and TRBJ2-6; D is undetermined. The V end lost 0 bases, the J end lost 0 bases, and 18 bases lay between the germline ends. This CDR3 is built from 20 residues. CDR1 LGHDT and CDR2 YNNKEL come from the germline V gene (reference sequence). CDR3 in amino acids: CASSQELLIGRISGANVLTF. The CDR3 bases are TGTGCCAGCAGCCAAGAGCTTCTTATTGGCAGGATCTCTGGGGCCAACGTCCTGACTTTC.

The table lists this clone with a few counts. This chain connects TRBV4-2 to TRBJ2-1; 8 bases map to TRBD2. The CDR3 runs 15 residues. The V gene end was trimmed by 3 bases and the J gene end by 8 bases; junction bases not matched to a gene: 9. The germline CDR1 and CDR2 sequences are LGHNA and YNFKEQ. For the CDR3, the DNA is TGTGCCAGCAGCCATTCCCGACTAGCGAGTGATGAGCAGTTCTTC. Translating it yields CASSHSRLASDEQFF.

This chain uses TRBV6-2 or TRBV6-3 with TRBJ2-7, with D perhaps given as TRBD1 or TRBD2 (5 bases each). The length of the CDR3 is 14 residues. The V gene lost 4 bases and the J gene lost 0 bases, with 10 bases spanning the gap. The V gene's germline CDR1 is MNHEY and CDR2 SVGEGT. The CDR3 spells CASSLGVSSYEQYF. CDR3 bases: TGTGCCAGCAGTTTGGGGGTGAGCTCCTACGAGCAGTACTTC.

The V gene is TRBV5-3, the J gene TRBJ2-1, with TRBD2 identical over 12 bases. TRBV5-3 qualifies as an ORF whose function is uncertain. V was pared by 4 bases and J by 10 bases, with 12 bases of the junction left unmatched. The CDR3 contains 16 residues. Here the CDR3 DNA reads TGTGCCAGAAGCGCTTGGCGGACTAGCGGGGTCCCGGAGCAGTTCTTC. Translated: CARSAWRTSGVPEQFF.

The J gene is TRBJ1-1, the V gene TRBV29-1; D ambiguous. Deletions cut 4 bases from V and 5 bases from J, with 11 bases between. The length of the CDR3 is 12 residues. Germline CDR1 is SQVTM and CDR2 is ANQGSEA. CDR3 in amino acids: CSVGTFTTEAFF. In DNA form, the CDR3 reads TGCAGCGTTGGAACCTTTACGACTGAAGCTTTCTTT.

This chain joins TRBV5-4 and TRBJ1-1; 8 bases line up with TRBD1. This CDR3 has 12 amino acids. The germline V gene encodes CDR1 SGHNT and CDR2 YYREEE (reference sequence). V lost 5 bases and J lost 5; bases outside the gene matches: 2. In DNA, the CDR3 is TGTGCCAGCAGAAGACAGGGGACTGAAGCTTTCTTT. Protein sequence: CASRRQGTEAFF. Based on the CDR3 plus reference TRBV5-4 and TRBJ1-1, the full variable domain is ETGVTQSPTHLIKTRGQQVTLRCSSQSGHNTVSWYQQALGQGPQFIFQYYREEENGRGNFPPRFSGLQFPNYSSELNVNALELDDSALYLCASRRQGTEAFFGQGTRLTVV.

The CDR3 spells CAWAGTITDTQYF. DNA of the CDR3: TGTGCCTGGGCCGGGACCATCACAGATACGCAGTATTTT. V usage is TRBV30 and J usage is TRBJ2-3, with D perhaps assigned TRBD1 or TRBD2 (5 bases each). Germline CDR1 reads GTSNPN; CDR2 reads SVGIG (reference sequence). The V gene lost 5 bases and the J gene lost 2 bases, with 11 bases spanning the gap. This CDR3 is built from 13 residues.

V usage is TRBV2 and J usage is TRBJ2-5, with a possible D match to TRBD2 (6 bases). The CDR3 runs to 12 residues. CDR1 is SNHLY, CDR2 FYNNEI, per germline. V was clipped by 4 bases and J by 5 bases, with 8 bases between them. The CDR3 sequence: CASSVAGETQYF. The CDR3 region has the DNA TGTGCCAGCAGTGTTGCGGGGGAGACCCAGTACTTC.

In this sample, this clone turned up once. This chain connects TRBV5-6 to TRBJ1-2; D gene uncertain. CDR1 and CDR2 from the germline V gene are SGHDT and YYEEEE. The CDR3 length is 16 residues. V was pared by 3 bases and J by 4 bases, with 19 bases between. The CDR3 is CASSWNDKGTLYGYTF. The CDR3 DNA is TGTGCCAGCAGCTGGAATGACAAGGGAACCCTCTATGGCTACACCTTC.

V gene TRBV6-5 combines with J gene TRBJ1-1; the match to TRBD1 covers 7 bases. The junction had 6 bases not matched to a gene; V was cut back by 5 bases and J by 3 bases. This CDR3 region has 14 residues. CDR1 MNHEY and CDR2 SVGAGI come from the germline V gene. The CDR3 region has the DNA TGTGCCAGCAGTAGACAGGGAGGAGACACTGAAGCTTTCTTT. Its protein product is CASSRQGGDTEAFF.

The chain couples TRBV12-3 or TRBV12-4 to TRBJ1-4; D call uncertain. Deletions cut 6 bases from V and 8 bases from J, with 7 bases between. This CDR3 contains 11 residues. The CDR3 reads CASRTGEKLFF. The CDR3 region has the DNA TGTGCCAGCAGAACGGGGGAAAAACTGTTTTTT.

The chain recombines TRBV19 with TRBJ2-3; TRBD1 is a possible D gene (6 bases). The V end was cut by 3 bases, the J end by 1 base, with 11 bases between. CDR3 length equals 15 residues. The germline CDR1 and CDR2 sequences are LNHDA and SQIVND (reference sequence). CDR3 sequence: CASSIQGQGTDTQYF. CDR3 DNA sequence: TGTGCCAGTAGTATTCAGGGGCAGGGCACAGATACGCAGTATTTT.

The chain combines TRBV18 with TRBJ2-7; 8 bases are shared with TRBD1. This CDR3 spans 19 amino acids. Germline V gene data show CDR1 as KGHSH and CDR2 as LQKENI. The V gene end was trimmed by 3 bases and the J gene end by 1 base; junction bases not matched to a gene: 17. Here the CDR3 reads CASSPPLRQGLGRSYEQYF. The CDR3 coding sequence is TGTGCCAGCTCACCCCCCTTAAGACAGGGGCTAGGCAGGTCCTACGAGCAGTACTTC.

CDR3 sequence: CAITGSGSGYEQYF. Written as DNA, the CDR3 is TGTGCCATCACAGGGTCCGGCTCGGGCTACGAGCAGTACTTC. The chain recombines TRBV10-3 with TRBJ2-7; tentative D call: TRBD1 (5 bases). The CDR3 is 14 residues long. The ends were cut back, 7 bases at V and 3 bases at J, with 16 bases in the middle. Germline V gene data show CDR1 as ENHRY and CDR2 as SYGVKD.

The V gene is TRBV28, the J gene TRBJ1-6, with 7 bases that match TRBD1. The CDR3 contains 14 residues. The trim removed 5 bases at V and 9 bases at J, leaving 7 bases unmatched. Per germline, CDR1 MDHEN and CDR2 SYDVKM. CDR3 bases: TGTGCCAGCAGTCCTGACAGGGTTTTTTCACCCCTCCACTTT. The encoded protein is CASSPDRVFSPLHF.

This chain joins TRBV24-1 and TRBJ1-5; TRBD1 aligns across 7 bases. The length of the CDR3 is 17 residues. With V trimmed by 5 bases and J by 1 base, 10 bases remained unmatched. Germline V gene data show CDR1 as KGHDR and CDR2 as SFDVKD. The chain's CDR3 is CATSGTVGTASNQPQHF. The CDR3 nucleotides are TGTGCCACCAGTGGTACCGTCGGGACAGCCAGCAATCAGCCCCAGCATTTT.

The CDR3 DNA reads TGTGCCAGCAGCCTGGGACAGGGGCGCTATGGCTACACCTTC. It translates to CASSLGQGRYGYTF. The gene calls are TRBV2 and TRBJ1-2; TRBD1 matches at 10 bases. V lost 6 bases and J lost 4; bases outside the gene matches: 5. Germline CDR1 is SNHLY and CDR2 is FYNNEI. This CDR3 is built from 14 residues.

The CDR3 bases are TGTGCCAGCAGCCCCGGTGTGGGGCTGTTTTTT. This translates into CASSPGVGLFF. The chain is built from TRBV11-3 and TRBJ2-2, with D unclear. V lost 5 bases and J 13 bases, leaving 11 bases between the germline ends. CDR1 SGHNT and CDR2 YENEEA come from the germline V gene. This CDR3 is built from 11 residues.

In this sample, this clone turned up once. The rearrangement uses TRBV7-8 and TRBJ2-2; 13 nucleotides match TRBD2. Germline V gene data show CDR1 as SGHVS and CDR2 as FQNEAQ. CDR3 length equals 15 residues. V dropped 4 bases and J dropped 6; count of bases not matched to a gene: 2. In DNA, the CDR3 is TGTGCCAGCAGCTCCGGACTAGCGGGGGCCGGGGAGCTGTTTTTT. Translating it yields CASSSGLAGAGELFF.

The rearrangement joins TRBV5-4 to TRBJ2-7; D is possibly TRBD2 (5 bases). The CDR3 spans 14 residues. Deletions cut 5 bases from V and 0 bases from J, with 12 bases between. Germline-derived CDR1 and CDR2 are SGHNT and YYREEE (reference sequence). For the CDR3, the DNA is TGTGCCAGCAGAGTAAGAGACTACTCCTACGAGCAGTACTTC. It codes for CASRVRDYSYEQYF.

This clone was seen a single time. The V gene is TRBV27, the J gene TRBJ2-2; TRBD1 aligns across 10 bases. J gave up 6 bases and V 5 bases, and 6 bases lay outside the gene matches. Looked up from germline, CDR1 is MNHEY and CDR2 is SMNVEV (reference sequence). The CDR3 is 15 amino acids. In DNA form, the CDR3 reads TGTGCCAGCAGTAGAAGACAGGGGGCGGCCGGGGAGCTGTTTTTT. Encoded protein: CASSRRQGAAGELFF.

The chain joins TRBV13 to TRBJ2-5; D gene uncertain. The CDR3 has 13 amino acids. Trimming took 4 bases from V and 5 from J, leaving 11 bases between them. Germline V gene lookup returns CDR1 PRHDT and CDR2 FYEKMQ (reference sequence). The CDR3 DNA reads TGTGCCAGCAGCTCAAGTGACTGGGAGACCCAGTACTTC. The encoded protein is CASSSSDWETQYF.

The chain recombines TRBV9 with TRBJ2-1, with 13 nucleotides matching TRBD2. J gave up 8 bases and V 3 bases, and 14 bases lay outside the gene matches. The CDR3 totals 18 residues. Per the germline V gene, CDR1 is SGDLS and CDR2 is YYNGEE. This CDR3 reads CASSAPPTSGRNQHEQFF. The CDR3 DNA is TGTGCCAGCAGCGCGCCCCCGACTAGCGGGAGGAATCAGCATGAGCAGTTCTTC.

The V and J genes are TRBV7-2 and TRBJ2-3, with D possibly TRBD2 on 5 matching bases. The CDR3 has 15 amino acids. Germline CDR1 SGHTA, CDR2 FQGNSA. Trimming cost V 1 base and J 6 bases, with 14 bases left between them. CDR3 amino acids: CASSLGSGFGDTQYF. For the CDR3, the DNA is TGTGCCAGCAGCTTAGGATCGGGGTTCGGGGATACGCAGTATTTT.

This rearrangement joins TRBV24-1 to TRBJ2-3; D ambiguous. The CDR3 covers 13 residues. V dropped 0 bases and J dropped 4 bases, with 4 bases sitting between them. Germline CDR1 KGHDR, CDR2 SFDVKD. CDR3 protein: CATSDLSADTQYF. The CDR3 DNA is TGTGCCACCAGTGATTTGTCTGCAGATACGCAGTATTTT.

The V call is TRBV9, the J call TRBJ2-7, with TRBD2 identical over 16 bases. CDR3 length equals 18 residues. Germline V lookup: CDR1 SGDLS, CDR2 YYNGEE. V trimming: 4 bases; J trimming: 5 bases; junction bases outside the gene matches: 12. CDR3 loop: CASSFSGTSGRGGDEQYF. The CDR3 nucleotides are TGTGCCAGCAGCTTCTCCGGGACTAGCGGGAGGGGGGGCGACGAGCAGTACTTC.

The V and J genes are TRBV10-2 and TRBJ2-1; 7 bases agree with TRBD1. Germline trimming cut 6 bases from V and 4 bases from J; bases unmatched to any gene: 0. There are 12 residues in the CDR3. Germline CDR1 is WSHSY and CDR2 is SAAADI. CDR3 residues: CASRGQYNEQFF. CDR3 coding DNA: TGCGCCAGCAGGGGACAGTACAATGAGCAGTTCTTC.